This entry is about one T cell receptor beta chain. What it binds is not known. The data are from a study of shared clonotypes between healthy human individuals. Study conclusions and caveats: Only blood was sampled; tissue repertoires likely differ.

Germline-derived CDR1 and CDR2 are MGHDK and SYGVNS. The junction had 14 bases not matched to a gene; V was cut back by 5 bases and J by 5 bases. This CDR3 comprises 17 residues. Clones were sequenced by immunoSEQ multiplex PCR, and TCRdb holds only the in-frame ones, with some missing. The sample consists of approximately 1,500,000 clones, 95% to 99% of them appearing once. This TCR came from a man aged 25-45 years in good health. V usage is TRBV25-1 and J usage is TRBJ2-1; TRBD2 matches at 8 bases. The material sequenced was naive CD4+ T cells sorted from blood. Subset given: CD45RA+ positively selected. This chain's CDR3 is CASSPQGGPGGNNEQFF. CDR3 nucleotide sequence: TGTGCCAGCAGTCCACAAGGGGGTCCGGGAGGGAACAATGAGCAGTTCTTC.